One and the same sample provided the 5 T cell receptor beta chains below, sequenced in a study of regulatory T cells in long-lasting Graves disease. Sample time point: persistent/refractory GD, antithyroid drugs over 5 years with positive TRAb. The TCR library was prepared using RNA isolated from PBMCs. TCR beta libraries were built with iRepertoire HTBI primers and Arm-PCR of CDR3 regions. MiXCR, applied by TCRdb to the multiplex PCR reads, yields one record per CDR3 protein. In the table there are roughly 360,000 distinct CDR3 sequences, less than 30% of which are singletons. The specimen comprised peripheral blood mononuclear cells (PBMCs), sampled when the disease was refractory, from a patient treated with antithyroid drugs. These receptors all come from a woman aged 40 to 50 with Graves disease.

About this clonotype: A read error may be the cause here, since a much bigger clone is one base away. The CDR3 loop is CASNDGPNNSPLHF. CDR3 DNA sequence: TGTGCCAGCAACGACGGCCCGAATAATTCACCCCTCCACTTT. The chain couples TRBV6-2 or TRBV6-3 to TRBJ1-6, with D uncertain. Germline lookup yields CDR1 MNHEY and CDR2 SVGEGT. Trimming took off 7 bases at V and 5 bases at J, with 12 bases between the two ends. The CDR3 sequence is 14 residues long.

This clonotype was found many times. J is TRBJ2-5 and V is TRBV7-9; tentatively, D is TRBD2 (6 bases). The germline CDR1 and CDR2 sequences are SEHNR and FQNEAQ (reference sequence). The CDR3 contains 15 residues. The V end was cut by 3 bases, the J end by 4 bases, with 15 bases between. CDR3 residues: CASSFVLGGTETQYF. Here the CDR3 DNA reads TGTGCCAGCAGCTTTGTTCTGGGCGGGACAGAGACCCAGTACTTC.

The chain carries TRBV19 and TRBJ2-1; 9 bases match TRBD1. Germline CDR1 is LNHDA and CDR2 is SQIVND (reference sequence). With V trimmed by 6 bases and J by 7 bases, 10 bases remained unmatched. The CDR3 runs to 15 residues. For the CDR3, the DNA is TGTGCCAGTAGCAGGTCCGGGACAGGGTCGAATGAGCAGTTCTTC. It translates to CASSRSGTGSNEQFF.

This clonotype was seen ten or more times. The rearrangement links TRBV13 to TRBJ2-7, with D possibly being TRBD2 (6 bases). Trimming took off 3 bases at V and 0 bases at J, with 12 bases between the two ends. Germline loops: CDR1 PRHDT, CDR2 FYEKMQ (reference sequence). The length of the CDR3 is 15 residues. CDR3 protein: CASSLIVRDSYEQYF. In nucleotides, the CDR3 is TGTGCCAGCAGCTTGATCGTGCGGGACTCCTACGAGCAGTACTTC.

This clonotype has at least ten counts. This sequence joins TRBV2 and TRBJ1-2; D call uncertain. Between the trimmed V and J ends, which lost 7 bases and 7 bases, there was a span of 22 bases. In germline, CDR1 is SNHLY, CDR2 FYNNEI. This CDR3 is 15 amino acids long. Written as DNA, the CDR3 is TGTGCCAGCAACCTCAGAGACACCCCCGGCTCTGGCTACACCTTC. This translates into CASNLRDTPGSGYTF. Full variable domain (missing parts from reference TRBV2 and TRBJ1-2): EPEVTQTPSHQVTQMGQEVILRCVPISNHLYFYWYRQILGQKVEFLVSFYNNEISEKSEIFDDQFSVERPDGSNFTLKIRSTKLEDSAMYFCASNLRDTPGSGYTFGSGTRLTVV.